This TCR beta chain was recovered during a study of control samples from healthy donors and cancer patients. The table came from immunoSEQ multiplex PCR; TCRdb's copy has only in-frame clones and leaves some out. Of 150,000 or so clones in the sample, about 93% were seen once. Germline loops: CDR1 MGHDK, CDR2 SYGVNS. This CDR3 region has 15 residues. Trimming at V came to 5 bases and at J to 5 bases, leaving 7 bases not matched to a gene. The sample taken for sequencing was blood. The chain combines TRBV25-1 with TRBJ1-1, with 11 bases matching TRBD1. This TCR came from a woman aged 30 to 39 in good health. CDR3 in amino acids: CASSPSDRGRTEAFF. DNA of the CDR3: TGTGCCAGCAGTCCGTCGGACAGGGGGCGGACTGAAGCTTTCTTT.